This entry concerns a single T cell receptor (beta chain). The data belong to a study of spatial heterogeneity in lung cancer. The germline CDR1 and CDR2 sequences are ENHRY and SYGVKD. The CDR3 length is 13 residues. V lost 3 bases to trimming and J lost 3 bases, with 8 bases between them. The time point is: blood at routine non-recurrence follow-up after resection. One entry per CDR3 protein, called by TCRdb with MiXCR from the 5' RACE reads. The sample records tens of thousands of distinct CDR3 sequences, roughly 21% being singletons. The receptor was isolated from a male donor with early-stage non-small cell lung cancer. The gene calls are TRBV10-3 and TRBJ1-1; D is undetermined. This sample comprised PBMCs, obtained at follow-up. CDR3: CAISEFWHTEAFF. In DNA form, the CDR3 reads TGTGCCATCAGTGAATTTTGGCACACTGAAGCTTTCTTT.